Listed below are T cell receptor beta chains from one sample, sequenced in a study of regulatory T cells in long-lasting Graves disease. Each CDR3 protein gets one entry after TCRdb re-called the multiplex PCR reads with MiXCR. The sample includes 400,000 to 500,000 distinct CDR3 sequences, about 15% of them seen just once. These records were also assigned to another study, of T cells in Graves' hyperthyroidism and ophthalmopathy.

This sample comprised peripheral blood mononuclear cells (PBMCs), obtained at new diagnosis, from a patient treated with antithyroid drugs. The source of these receptors is a woman under 40 with Graves disease. Each CDR3 is given with its conserved first and last residue. A D gene is named only where the DNA matches it firmly. The listing skips clone size in some rows; elsewhere it reads once, few, many or a size class.

abundance: -; v_gene: TRBV4-1; d_gene: TRBD1; j_gene: TRBJ1-1; CDR3nt: TGCGCCAGCAGCCAGGGACAGGGGACCACTGAAGCTTTCTTT; CDR3aa: CASSQGQGTTEAFF
abundance: -; v_gene: TRBV30; d_gene: -; j_gene: TRBJ1-1; CDR3nt: TGTGCCTGGAGCTCATGGGCAGGGGCGACAATGAACACTGAAGCTTTCTTT; CDR3aa: CAWSSWAGATMNTEAFF
abundance: -; v_gene: TRBV27; d_gene: -; j_gene: TRBJ2-1; CDR3nt: TGTGCCAGCAGACCAATAGACAGGCCCTACAATGAGCAGTTCTTC; CDR3aa: CASRPIDRPYNEQFF
abundance: many; v_gene: TRBV30; d_gene: -; j_gene: TRBJ2-7; CDR3nt: TGTGCCTGGAGTGGAAGCTCTCAGGACTACGAGCAGTACTTC; CDR3aa: CAWSGSSQDYEQYF
abundance: -; v_gene: TRBV19; d_gene: -; j_gene: TRBJ1-1; CDR3nt: TGTGCCAGTATAGCACAGGGTTCAGTGGCAGCTTTCTTT; CDR3aa: CASIAQGSVAAFF
abundance: many; v_gene: TRBV7-3; d_gene: -; j_gene: TRBJ2-3; CDR3nt: TGTGCCAGCAGCTTAACAGGGTCGAGCACAGATACGCAGTATTTT; CDR3aa: CASSLTGSSTDTQYF
abundance: few; v_gene: TRBV14; d_gene: -; j_gene: TRBJ1-1; CDR3nt: TGTGCCAGCAGCCAAGTCGGGGGGAGGACTGAAGCTTTCTTT; CDR3aa: CASSQVGGRTEAFF
abundance: many; v_gene: TRBV28; d_gene: -; j_gene: TRBJ2-1; CDR3nt: TGTGCCAGCACTCGGGTAGACGCAGGGCCGCAGTTCTTC; CDR3aa: CASTRVDAGPQFF
abundance: many; v_gene: TRBV27; d_gene: -; j_gene: TRBJ2-1; CDR3nt: TGTGCCAGCAGTTTAGAGTCGGGATTTAATGAGTTCTTC; CDR3aa: CASSLESGFNEFF
abundance: -; v_gene: TRBV7-9; d_gene: TRBD1; j_gene: TRBJ2-3; CDR3nt: TGTGCCAGCAGCCCCCGGGTGCAGGGGGACACAGATACGCAGTATTTT; CDR3aa: CASSPRVQGDTDTQYF
abundance: -; v_gene: TRBV29-1; d_gene: TRBD2; j_gene: TRBJ2-3; CDR3nt: TGCAGCGTTGGTGGCGGGAGGTCTCTTAGCACAGATACGCAGTATTTT; CDR3aa: CSVGGGRSLSTDTQYF
abundance: -; v_gene: TRBV9; d_gene: -; j_gene: TRBJ1-1; CDR3nt: TGTGCCAGCAGCGTACAGGACGTGAACACTGAAGCTTTCTTT; CDR3aa: CASSVQDVNTEAFF
abundance: many; v_gene: TRBV18; d_gene: -; j_gene: TRBJ2-5; CDR3nt: TGTGCCAGCTCACCATCCTCCCCGGTCCAAGAGACCCAGTACTTC; CDR3aa: CASSPSSPVQETQYF
abundance: many; v_gene: TRBV6-1; d_gene: TRBD2; j_gene: TRBJ2-5; CDR3nt: TGTGCCAGCAGTAAAGCCGGGACTAGCGTCCAAGAGACCCAGTACTTC; CDR3aa: CASSKAGTSVQETQYF
abundance: -; v_gene: TRBV29-1; d_gene: -; j_gene: TRBJ1-2; CDR3nt: TGCAGCGTTGAAAAGGGGCATGGCTACACCTTC; CDR3aa: CSVEKGHGYTF
abundance: -; v_gene: TRBV7-2; d_gene: TRBD2; j_gene: TRBJ2-2; CDR3nt: TGTGCCAGCACTGGAGCGGGATACAAGGGCACCGGGGAGCTGTTTTTT; CDR3aa: CASTGAGYKGTGELFF
abundance: many; v_gene: TRBV20-1; d_gene: -; j_gene: TRBJ2-3; CDR3nt: TGCAGTGCTAGAGAGGCGCGGCCCTCCACAGATACGCAGTATTTT; CDR3aa: CSAREARPSTDTQYF
abundance: many; v_gene: TRBV5-1; d_gene: TRBD2; j_gene: TRBJ2-3; CDR3nt: TGCGCCAGCAGCCCAACGGGACTAGCGAGGGATACGCAGTATTTT; CDR3aa: CASSPTGLARDTQYF
abundance: -; v_gene: TRBV7-8; d_gene: -; j_gene: TRBJ2-2; CDR3nt: TGTGCCAGCAGCATTCTACAGGGAACCGGGGAGCTGTTTTTT; CDR3aa: CASSILQGTGELFF
abundance: many; v_gene: TRBV7-8; d_gene: TRBD2; j_gene: TRBJ2-5; CDR3nt: TGTGCCAGCAGCTCCCGGAGTGGAGCGGGAGGCGAGACCCAGTACTTC; CDR3aa: CASSSRSGAGGETQYF
abundance: many; v_gene: TRBV15; d_gene: -; j_gene: TRBJ2-4; CDR3nt: TGTGCCACCAGCAGAGGAGGGAGCGGAGTACTAGCCAAAAACATTCAGTACTTC; CDR3aa: CATSRGGSGVLAKNIQYF
abundance: few; v_gene: TRBV7-9; d_gene: TRBD2; j_gene: TRBJ2-3; CDR3nt: TGTGCCAGCAGCCTCTGGACAGCGGGAGGGCCAACAGATACGCAGTATTTT; CDR3aa: CASSLWTAGGPTDTQYF
abundance: few; v_gene: TRBV7-8; d_gene: -; j_gene: TRBJ2-7; CDR3nt: TGTGCCAGCAGCATTCGCTACGAGCAGTACTTC; CDR3aa: CASSIRYEQYF
abundance: few; v_gene: TRBV6-5; d_gene: -; j_gene: TRBJ2-5; CDR3nt: TGTGCCAGCAGTTCGCCTCCCGGCAGGGGCAGGGTGGGAGAGACCCAGTACTTC; CDR3aa: CASSSPPGRGRVGETQYF
abundance: -; v_gene: TRBV19; d_gene: TRBD2; j_gene: TRBJ2-1; CDR3nt: TGTGCCTCAAAGGGGCGGCTAGCGGAGAACTCCTACAATGAGCAGTTCTTC; CDR3aa: CASKGRLAENSYNEQFF
abundance: -; v_gene: TRBV19; d_gene: TRBD1; j_gene: TRBJ1-2; CDR3nt: TGTGCCAGTAGTATAGATGGCGGGACAGGGAACTATGGCTACACCTTC; CDR3aa: CASSIDGGTGNYGYTF
abundance: many; v_gene: TRBV5-1; d_gene: TRBD2; j_gene: TRBJ2-1; CDR3nt: TGCGCCAGCAGCTTGGGGGGACTAGCGGGAGAGGGGACCTACAATGAGCAGTTCTTC; CDR3aa: CASSLGGLAGEGTYNEQFF
abundance: -; v_gene: TRBV6-4; d_gene: TRBD2; j_gene: TRBJ2-2; CDR3nt: TGTGCCAGCAGTGAAGGGACTAGCGGGGACCACCGGGAGCTGTTTTTT; CDR3aa: CASSEGTSGDHRELFF
abundance: many; v_gene: TRBV6-1; d_gene: -; j_gene: TRBJ2-7; CDR3nt: TGTGCCAGCTCCAGGAGGGGGGAGGGCGAGCAGTACTTC; CDR3aa: CASSRRGEGEQYF
abundance: few; v_gene: TRBV6-2/TRBV6-3; d_gene: TRBD1; j_gene: TRBJ2-5; CDR3nt: TGTGCCAGCAGAGATGGGACCGGGACAGCAGGGATCCAGTACTTC; CDR3aa: CASRDGTGTAGIQYF
abundance: many; v_gene: TRBV3-1; d_gene: -; j_gene: TRBJ2-2; CDR3nt: TGTGCCAGCAGCCACCGGAGTAACACCGGGGAGCTGTTTTTT; CDR3aa: CASSHRSNTGELFF
abundance: many; v_gene: TRBV5-1; d_gene: -; j_gene: TRBJ1-2; CDR3nt: TGCGCCAGCAGTCACCGGGACGGACCCCCCTATGGCTACACCTTC; CDR3aa: CASSHRDGPPYGYTF
abundance: many; v_gene: TRBV27; d_gene: -; j_gene: TRBJ2-1; CDR3nt: TGTGCCAGCAGTCCAGTCCCGGGACATAAGTTCTTC; CDR3aa: CASSPVPGHKFF
abundance: -; v_gene: TRBV20-1; d_gene: TRBD1; j_gene: TRBJ2-2; CDR3nt: TGCAGTGCTAGAGCCGAGGGGGCTCCCGGGGAGCTGTTTTTT; CDR3aa: CSARAEGAPGELFF
abundance: many; v_gene: TRBV7-6; d_gene: TRBD2; j_gene: TRBJ2-3; CDR3nt: TGTGCCAGCAGCTCCCGCAGGGAGACTAGCCCAGATACGCAGTATTTT; CDR3aa: CASSSRRETSPDTQYF
abundance: many; v_gene: TRBV30; d_gene: -; j_gene: TRBJ1-5; CDR3nt: TGTGCCTGGAGTTCACAGGGCAGTCAGCCCCAGCATTTT; CDR3aa: CAWSSQGSQPQHF
abundance: many; v_gene: TRBV28; d_gene: -; j_gene: TRBJ2-3; CDR3nt: TGTGCCAGCAGGTCCAGGGGAGGGGCCACAGATACGCAGTATTTT; CDR3aa: CASRSRGGATDTQYF
abundance: -; v_gene: TRBV20-1; d_gene: -; j_gene: TRBJ2-1; CDR3nt: TGTAGTGCTAGAGCTCATAGCGGAGGGGCCTACGAGCAGTTCTTC; CDR3aa: CSARAHSGGAYEQFF
abundance: few; v_gene: TRBV4-2; d_gene: -; j_gene: TRBJ1-5; CDR3nt: TGTGCCAGCAGCCAAGGGGGATACAATCAGCCCCAGCATTTT; CDR3aa: CASSQGGYNQPQHF
abundance: -; v_gene: TRBV2; d_gene: -; j_gene: TRBJ1-1; CDR3nt: TGTGCCAGCAGGGGGCAGGGGACGAACACTGAAGCTTTCTTT; CDR3aa: CASRGQGTNTEAFF
abundance: many; v_gene: TRBV7-2; d_gene: -; j_gene: TRBJ2-7; CDR3nt: TGTGCCAGCAGCTTAGGACAGGAGAGGTACGAGCAGTACTTC; CDR3aa: CASSLGQERYEQYF